A selection of T cell receptor beta chains follows, all from one sample in a study of cytomegalovirus exposure and HLA in healthy donors. Data came from immunoSEQ multiplex PCR; TCRdb stores just in-frame clones and leaves some out. The table includes some 120,000 clones, 80% detected once. Sequencing was performed on PBMCs. Every receptor here comes from a man under 40 in good health and CMV-seronegative. Both conserved end residues are part of each CDR3. The D gene is left open where the match is weak. Only part of the rows carry a size: once, few, many, or a class if the clone is expanded.

>.|TRBJ1-2|.|TRBV7-2
CASSYGTGINYGYTF
TGTGCCAGCAGCTACGGCACAGGAATCAACTATGGCTACACCTTC
>.|TRBJ1-5|.|TRBV27
CASSFKSQPQHF
TGTGCCAGCAGTTTTAAGAGCCAGCCCCAGCATTTT
>.|TRBJ1-2|.|TRBV5-4
CASSLNYGYTF
TGTGCCAGCAGCCTGAACTATGGCTACACCTTC
>TRBD1|TRBJ2-7|.|TRBV7-2
CASSLLGQGGYEQYF
TGTGCCAGCAGCTTATTGGGACAGGGGGGGTACGAGCAGTACTTC
>.|TRBJ2-7|.|TRBV7-2
CASSLVGGTYEQYF
TGTGCCAGCAGCTTAGTCGGGGGAACCTACGAGCAGTACTTC
>TRBD2|TRBJ2-3|.|TRBV19
CASSHRAGAGDTQYF
TGTGCCAGTAGTCACCGCGCGGGAGCCGGAGATACGCAGTATTTT
>.|TRBJ2-1|.|TRBV4-2
CASSFLQGNEQFF
TGTGCCAGCAGCTTTCTTCAGGGTAATGAGCAGTTCTTC
>TRBD1|TRBJ2-7|.|TRBV7-6
CASSGDRGGEQYF
TGTGCCAGCAGCGGGGACAGGGGGGGCGAGCAGTACTTC
>.|TRBJ2-7|.|TRBV13
CASSPTGTNYEQYF
TGTGCCAGCAGCCCAACCGGGACAAACTACGAGCAGTACTTC
>TRBD1|TRBJ1-5|.|TRBV9
CASSVGDRGSQPQHF
TGTGCCAGCAGCGTGGGAGACAGGGGTTCTCAGCCCCAGCATTTT
>.|TRBJ1-2|.|TRBV28
CASSFVQGGLYGYTF
TGTGCCAGCAGTTTCGTACAGGGCGGCCTATATGGCTACACCTTC
>TRBD1|TRBJ2-2|.|TRBV7-9
CASSLLTGGGNTGELFF
TGTGCCAGCAGCTTACTGACAGGGGGCGGCAACACCGGGGAGCTGTTTTTT
>.|TRBJ2-7|.|TRBV6-5
CAGSDQGRPYEQYF
TGTGCCGGCAGTGACCAGGGTAGACCCTACGAGCAGTACTTC
>.|TRBJ2-2|.|TRBV5-1
CASSLQGNTGELFF
TGCGCCAGCAGCTTACAGGGAAACACCGGGGAGCTGTTTTTT
>TRBD1|TRBJ1-2|.|TRBV7-9
CASSERQGSYGYTF
TGTGCCAGCAGCGAAAGACAGGGGTCCTATGGCTACACCTTC
>TRBD2|TRBJ2-2|.|TRBV10-2
CASSSSGVHTGELFF
TGCGCCAGCAGTAGTAGCGGGGTCCACACCGGGGAGCTGTTTTTT
>TRBD1|TRBJ1-2|.|TRBV9
CASSVGEDRAF
TGTGCCAGCAGCGTAGGTGAGGACAGGGCCTTC
>TRBD1|TRBJ2-7|.|TRBV19
CASSPGTGGIPYEQYF
TGTGCCAGTAGCCCCGGGACAGGAGGTATCCCCTACGAGCAGTACTTC
>TRBD2|TRBJ2-1|.|TRBV25-1
CASMSGGPYNEQFF
TGTGCCAGCATGAGCGGGGGCCCTTACAATGAGCAGTTCTTC
>.|TRBJ2-7|.|TRBV6-5
CASTGRGNEQYF
TGTGCCAGCACCGGGCGGGGTAACGAGCAGTACTTC
>.|TRBJ1-1|.|TRBV7-2
CASSGSVSTEAFF
TGTGCCAGCAGCGGGAGTGTGTCGACTGAAGCTTTCTTT
>.|TRBJ1-1|once|TRBV6-6
CASGQNTEAFF
TGTGCCAGTGGGCAGAACACTGAAGCTTTCTTT
>.|TRBJ2-3|.|TRBV28
CASSVQGSTDTQYF
TGTGCCAGCTCGGTTCAGGGGTCCACAGATACGCAGTATTTT
>TRBD1|TRBJ1-5|.|TRBV4-3
CASSQGTGGGQPQHF
TGCGCCAGCAGCCAAGGGACAGGGGGCGGTCAGCCCCAGCATTTT
>TRBD1|TRBJ1-5|.|TRBV6-1
CASRETGSGQPQHF
TGTGCCAGCAGGGAGACAGGGAGTGGTCAGCCCCAGCATTTT
>TRBD2|TRBJ2-7|.|TRBV29-1
CSAGTSGRSEQYF
TGCAGCGCAGGGACTAGCGGGAGGAGCGAGCAGTACTTC
>TRBD1|TRBJ2-2|.|TRBV7-2
CASSLFSGTGITGELFF
TGTGCCAGCAGCTTATTTTCTGGGACAGGAATCACCGGGGAGCTGTTTTTT
>TRBD1|TRBJ2-6|.|TRBV5-6
CASSFDRGGSGANVLTF
TGTGCCAGCAGCTTCGACAGGGGCGGTTCTGGGGCCAACGTCCTGACTTTC
>.|TRBJ1-5|.|TRBV10-2
CASSDPRGEGDQPQHF
TGCGCCAGCAGTGACCCCAGGGGTGAAGGCGATCAGCCCCAGCATTTT
>TRBD1|TRBJ2-3|.|TRBV28
CASSLWGQGTDTQYF
TGTGCCAGCAGTTTATGGGGACAGGGGACAGATACGCAGTATTTT
>TRBD1|TRBJ2-7|.|TRBV5-1
CASSFTGGEQYF
TGCGCCAGCAGCTTTACAGGGGGTGAGCAGTACTTC
>.|TRBJ2-6|.|TRBV27
CASSLTQGSGANVLTF
TGTGCCAGCAGTCTCACTCAGGGATCTGGGGCCAACGTCCTGACTTTC
>.|TRBJ2-5|.|TRBV4-1
CASSPYSGDQETQYF
TGCGCCAGCAGCCCGTACTCAGGGGACCAAGAGACCCAGTACTTC
>TRBD1|TRBJ2-4|.|TRBV5-6
CASSPAFWTGGPKNIQYF
TGTGCCAGCAGCCCCGCCTTTTGGACAGGGGGTCCCAAAAACATTCAGTACTTC
>TRBD2|TRBJ2-1|.|TRBV5-6
CASRGGAGSSYNEQFF
TGTGCCAGCAGGGGGGGAGCGGGGAGCTCCTACAATGAGCAGTTCTTC
>.|TRBJ1-2|.|TRBV10-1
CASSESTANYGYTF
TGCGCCAGCAGTGAGTCGACAGCTAACTATGGCTACACCTTC
>.|TRBJ2-7|.|TRBV4-3
CASSLAGHSYEQYF
TGCGCCAGCAGCCTTGCCGGACACTCCTACGAGCAGTACTTC
>TRBD1|TRBJ2-7|.|TRBV5-6
CASSVPGTGSSYEQYF
TGTGCCAGCAGCGTCCCCGGGACAGGGTCCTCCTACGAGCAGTACTTC
>TRBD1|TRBJ2-3|.|TRBV5-4
CASSDGPTGTAVDTQYF
TGTGCCAGCAGCGATGGCCCCACCGGGACAGCCGTGGATACGCAGTATTTT
>.|TRBJ2-1|once|TRBV29-1
CSVEGAGTAYNEQFF
TGCAGCGTTGAAGGGGCGGGGACTGCCTACAATGAGCAGTTCTTC
>.|TRBJ2-7|.|TRBV19
CASSISYMASSYEQYF
TGTGCCAGTAGTATATCCTACATGGCTAGCTCCTACGAGCAGTACTTC
>.|TRBJ2-5|many|TRBV19
CASSNSSGWETQYF
TGTGCCAGTAGTAACTCGTCAGGGTGGGAGACCCAGTACTTC
>.|TRBJ1-5|.|TRBV5-5
CASSLNRVGNQPQHF
TGTGCCAGCAGCCTGAACAGGGTTGGCAATCAGCCCCAGCATTTT
>TRBD1|TRBJ2-7|.|TRBV7-9
CASSYGITGVYEQYF
TGTGCCAGCAGCTACGGTATTACAGGGGTCTACGAGCAGTACTTC
>.|TRBJ2-2|.|TRBV5-1
CASRGQGPGELFF
TGCGCCAGCAGAGGGCAGGGGCCCGGGGAGCTGTTTTTT